The 3 T cell receptor beta chains reported below all come from one sample, sequenced in a study of blood T cells in healthy people across ages. The use of a sample-barcoded 5' primer and a J-beta primer mix characterized a second PCR of roughly 6 to 11 cycles. TCRdb reprocessed the 5' RACE reads via MiXCR and lists one record per CDR3 protein. The table lists about 640,000 distinct CDR3 sequences, 45% to 65% of them singletons. The sequencing sample was made of blood. The receptor source for this set is a man aged 55 to 70 in good health.

The chain employs TRBV12-3 or TRBV12-4 and TRBJ2-1; D remains ambiguous. The CDR3 covers 13 residues. The V end lost 8 bases, the J end lost 2 bases, and 10 bases lay between the germline ends. CDR3 coding DNA: TGTGCCAGCCTCGCGGTAGCCTACAATGAGCAGTTCTTC. It specifies CASLAVAYNEQFF.

V usage is TRBV9 and J usage is TRBJ2-1, with D tentatively TRBD1 or TRBD2 (5 bases each). CDR3 length: 14 residues. The ends were cut back, 6 bases at V and 0 bases at J, with 10 bases in the middle. CDR1 SGDLS and CDR2 YYNGEE come from the germline V gene. CDR3 loop: CASKGRSSYNEQFF. CDR3 nucleotides: TGTGCCAGCAAGGGACGGAGCTCCTACAATGAGCAGTTCTTC.

This clonotype was recorded many times. This chain joins TRBV3-1 and TRBJ2-5; 14 bases agree with TRBD2. This CDR3 comprises 19 residues. Germline V gene lookup returns CDR1 LGHDT and CDR2 YNNKEL (reference sequence). V gave up 1 base and J gave up 3 bases; unmatched junction bases: 10. This CDR3 reads CASSQVSSQGLAGEETQYF. Here the CDR3 DNA reads TGTGCCAGCAGCCAAGTCTCTTCCCAGGGACTAGCGGGGGAAGAGACCCAGTACTTC.